This TCR beta chain was captured in a study of blood T cell repertoires in COVID-19. Study overall: From T cells, B-cell-depleted T cells, or PBMCs came the material, which was cDNA or gDNA.

As processed by the authors: Researchers report that nucleated cell counts were estimated from reference gene primer amplification. Clones were read by immunoSEQ multiplex PCR, and TCRdb kept only the in-frame ones, dropping some. V, J and clone size were drawn from that table, and D and trimming were deduced from the DNA. Of some 60,000 clones in the sample, 70% to 90% are singletons; the top ten hold over 4%. Germline-derived CDR1 and CDR2 are MNHEY and SMNVEV (reference sequence). Between the trimmed V and J ends, which lost 8 bases and 4 bases, there was a span of 14 bases. CDR3 length: 13 amino acids.

The clonotype originates from a man in his sixties with acute or convalescent COVID-19. What was sequenced was peripheral blood. V is TRBV27 and J is TRBJ1-1, with D maybe TRBD1 (5 bases). CDR3 loop: CASWGRGSTEAFF. CDR3 nucleotides: TGTGCCAGCTGGGGTCGGGGGAGCACTGAAGCTTTCTTT.